The 22 T cell receptor beta chains below were found in one sample sequenced in a study of shared clonotypes between healthy human individuals. Assay: immunoSEQ multiplex PCR; the TCRdb copy retains only in-frame clones and omits some. The sample carries roughly 1.4 million clones, approximately 98.5% recorded once. The sequenced material came from naive CD4+ T cells sorted from blood. Subset specified: CD45RA+ positively selected. The receptors shown here come from a man younger than 45 in good health.

This clone appeared once. The chain uses TRBV2 and TRBJ2-7; D ambiguous. Germline assignment: CDR1 SNHLY and CDR2 FYNNEI. V lost 7 bases and J 7 bases, leaving 14 bases between the germline ends. The CDR3 contains 12 residues. The CDR3 region is CASTVPPGEQYF. The CDR3 DNA is TGTGCCAGCACGGTCCCCCCAGGAGAGCAGTACTTC. The full variable domain, completed using reference TRBV2 and TRBJ2-7, is EPEVTQTPSHQVTQMGQEVILRCVPISNHLYFYWYRQILGQKVEFLVSFYNNEISEKSEIFDDQFSVERPDGSNFTLKIRSTKLEDSAMYFCASTVPPGEQYFGPGTRLTVT.

Comment on this clone: At one of its ends the junction is not consistent with the germline gene, which may arise from a read error. This sequence joins TRBV28 and TRBJ2-5; D remains ambiguous. Germline assignment: CDR1 MDHEN and CDR2 SYDVKM. This CDR3 has 11 amino acids. The CDR3: CASSQRSTSHF. DNA of the CDR3: TGTGCCAGCAGTCAACGATCGACCTCCCACTTC.

V and J are TRBV5-1 and TRBJ2-1; 11 bases agree with TRBD2. The CDR3 length is 16 residues. Germline V lookup: CDR1 SGHRS, CDR2 YFSETQ. The V and J ends lost 4 bases and 8 bases, in that order; junction bases with no gene match: 11. The CDR3 here is CASSRTGTSGYDEQFF. In nucleotides, the CDR3 is TGCGCCAGCAGCAGAACCGGGACTAGCGGTTATGATGAGCAGTTCTTC.

The chain joins TRBV27 to TRBJ2-7, with 9 bases identical to TRBD2. The V segment lost 1 base and the J segment 0 bases; nucleotides outside the gene matches: 10. Germline values: CDR1 MNHEY, CDR2 SMNVEV (reference sequence). The length of the CDR3 is 18 residues. DNA for the CDR3: TGTGCCAGCAGTTTATTCCCACCTTTGACTAGCGGCTCCTACGAGCAGTACTTC. As protein: CASSLFPPLTSGSYEQYF.

The rearrangement links TRBV7-3 to TRBJ2-6; D is possibly TRBD1 (5 bases). CDR1 SGHTA and CDR2 FQGTGA come from the germline V gene. Trimming took off 5 bases at V and 0 bases at J, with 11 bases between the two ends. The CDR3 spans 16 residues. This CDR3 is CASSPKTASGANVLTF. In nucleotides, the CDR3 is TGTGCCAGCAGCCCAAAGACAGCCTCTGGGGCCAACGTCCTGACTTTC.

The chain has TRBV6-5 and TRBJ2-1, with TRBD2 identical over 9 bases. V lost 2 bases to trimming and J lost 3 bases; unmatched junction nucleotides: 5. Germline V gene sequence: CDR1 MNHEY, CDR2 SVGAGI. CDR3 size: 16 residues. CDR3 amino acids: CASSYNSGSGYNEQFF. CDR3 in DNA: TGTGCCAGCAGTTACAATAGCGGGAGTGGCTACAATGAGCAGTTCTTC.

V and J are TRBV5-1 and TRBJ2-1; D gene unclear. Trimming took 4 bases from V and 8 from J, leaving 10 bases between them. This CDR3 has 12 residues. Germline V gene data show CDR1 as SGHRS and CDR2 as YFSETQ. The CDR3 loop is CASSLEGYEQFF. The CDR3 nucleotides read TGCGCCAGCAGCCTCGAAGGCTATGAGCAGTTCTTC. The whole variable domain, filled in from reference TRBV5-1 and TRBJ2-1, reads KAGVTQTPRYLIKTRGQQVTLSCSPISGHRSVSWYQQTPGQGLQFLFEYFSETQRNKGNFPGRFSGRQFSNSRSEMNVSTLELGDSALYLCASSLEGYEQFFGPGTRLTVL.

The V and J genes are TRBV28 and TRBJ2-7; D gene unclear. CDR3 length: 14 amino acids. V shed 5 bases and J shed 0 bases, with 11 bases lying between them. CDR1 is MDHEN and CDR2 is SYDVKM in the germline V gene. This CDR3 is CASSTPWGSYEQYF. The DNA for the CDR3 is TGTGCCAGCAGTACCCCATGGGGCTCCTACGAGCAGTACTTC.

The gene calls are TRBV19 and TRBJ2-5, with 9 bases matching TRBD1. The CDR3 is 14 amino acids. Losses at the gene ends were 6 bases for V and 0 bases for J; bases not matched to a gene: 2. The germline CDR1 and CDR2 sequences are LNHDA and SQIVND (reference sequence). CDR3 DNA: TGTGCCAGTAGGGGACAGGGATACCAAGAGACCCAGTACTTC. The encoded protein is CASRGQGYQETQYF.

The rearrangement joins TRBV28 to TRBJ1-2, with D perhaps matching TRBD1 (5 bases). The CDR3 sequence is 14 residues long. Germline assignment: CDR1 MDHEN and CDR2 SYDVKM. V shed 6 bases and J shed 6 bases, with 17 bases lying between them. The CDR3 DNA follows: TGTGCCAGCAGGCCCGGGGACCGAGGCAATGGCTACACCTTC. Its translation is CASRPGDRGNGYTF.

The genes are TRBV6-5 and TRBJ1-2; D is uncertain. Germline CDR1 reads MNHEY; CDR2 reads SVGAGI. The ends were cut back, 8 bases at V and 8 bases at J, with 12 bases in the middle. The length of the CDR3 is 11 residues. This CDR3 reads CASCDYEGYTF. CDR3 nucleotide sequence: TGTGCCAGCTGTGACTATGAGGGCTACACCTTC.

The V and J genes are TRBV2 and TRBJ1-2; D is ambiguous. CDR3 length: 12 amino acids. V was pared by 6 bases and J by 5 bases, with 10 bases between. Germline V gene data show CDR1 as SNHLY and CDR2 as FYNNEI. DNA for the CDR3: TGTGCCAGCAGGGGAGTTAAGTATGGCTACACCTTC. This sequence encodes CASRGVKYGYTF.

Remarks on this clone: The same CDR3 also results from other DNA sequences found in this sample. The rearrangement joins TRBV5-1 to TRBJ2-3, with 13 bases lining up with TRBD2. Looked up from germline, CDR1 is SGHRS and CDR2 is YFSETQ. Germline trimming cut 4 bases from V and 4 bases from J; bases unmatched to any gene: 3. The length of the CDR3 is 15 residues. CDR3 sequence: CASSGGLAGADTQYF. The CDR3 coding sequence is TGCGCCAGCAGCGGAGGACTAGCGGGAGCAGATACGCAGTATTTT.

The chain links TRBV7-2 to TRBJ2-1; D uncertain. Germline V gene sequence: CDR1 SGHTA, CDR2 FQGNSA. The length of the CDR3 is 16 residues. Trimming took 0 bases from V and 2 from J, leaving 11 bases between them. CDR3 sequence: CASSLAHASPYNEQFF. The CDR3 nucleotides read TGTGCCAGCAGCTTAGCACACGCTTCTCCCTACAATGAGCAGTTCTTC.

The genes are TRBV29-1 and TRBJ2-3, with a weak D call TRBD1 (6 bases). Per the germline V gene, CDR1 is SQVTM and CDR2 is ANQGSEA. The CDR3 extends over 19 amino acids. The V and J ends lost 4 bases and 3 bases respectively, with 29 bases between them. As DNA, the CDR3 is TGCAGCGTTGGCCGTTTACAGGGATTTACTAGTTCGGAAACAGATACGCAGTATTTT. This gives the protein CSVGRLQGFTSSETDTQYF.

The chain has TRBV6-5 and TRBJ2-2; D unresolved. CDR3 length: 16 amino acids. Deletions cut 0 bases from V and 0 bases from J, with 8 bases between. Germline V gene data show CDR1 as MNHEY and CDR2 as SVGAGI. The CDR3 sequence: CASSYSDSANTGELFF. The CDR3 region has the DNA TGTGCCAGCAGTTACTCGGATTCTGCGAACACCGGGGAGCTGTTTTTT.

This clone turned up a few times. The V gene is TRBV18, the J gene TRBJ1-5, with TRBD1 matching over 8 bases. J lost 5 bases, V lost 6 bases, and 3 bases had no gene match. Germline values: CDR1 KGHSH, CDR2 LQKENI. The CDR3 loop spans 13 amino acids. CDR3 in DNA: TGTGCCAGCTCGGGACAGGAAGATCAGCCCCAGCATTTT. Translating it yields CASSGQEDQPQHF.

The chain uses TRBV9 and TRBJ2-7; a weak D match, TRBD1 (8 bases). CDR3 length equals 15 residues. The germline CDR1 and CDR2 sequences are SGDLS and YYNGEE. V was trimmed by 3 bases and J by 5 bases, leaving 18 bases between them. The CDR3 DNA reads TGTGCCAGCAGCGCCCGAGGGACAGGACTAGACGAGCAGTACTTC. Protein sequence: CASSARGTGLDEQYF.

The chain couples TRBV19 to TRBJ1-5, with 7 nucleotides matching TRBD1. Germline V gene data show CDR1 as LNHDA and CDR2 as SQIVND (reference sequence). The CDR3 runs to 14 residues. The trim removed 6 bases at V and 6 bases at J, leaving 8 bases unmatched. In nucleotides, the CDR3 is TGTGCCAGTAGGGGACAGCGTTCCTCTCAGCCCCAGCATTTT. This encodes CASRGQRSSQPQHF.

The chain employs TRBV28 and TRBJ2-5; TRBD2 matches at 11 bases. The V and J ends lost 6 bases and 5 bases, in that order; junction bases with no gene match: 8. The CDR3 length is 15 residues. Germline CDR1 is MDHEN and CDR2 is SYDVKM. In DNA form, the CDR3 reads TGTGCCAGCAGACTTGTAGCGGGAGGGGGGGAGACCCAGTACTTC. It yields the protein CASRLVAGGGETQYF.

This clone was recorded once. This chain uses TRBV5-6 with TRBJ2-4, with TRBD2 as a possible D gene (5 bases). Trimming took 4 bases from V and 6 from J, leaving 14 bases between them. CDR3 length equals 14 residues. Germline V gene data show CDR1 as SGHDT and CDR2 as YYEEEE. The CDR3, as DNA: TGTGCCAGCAGCCGGGCAGGCCGGGGAAACATTCAGTACTTC. It translates to CASSRAGRGNIQYF.

The genes are TRBV28 and TRBJ1-5; 12 positions agree with TRBD1. V lost 5 bases and J lost 6; bases outside the gene matches: 8. Germline loops: CDR1 MDHEN, CDR2 SYDVKM. CDR3 length: 16 residues. Here the CDR3 DNA reads TGTGCCAGCAGTCCCGGGACAGGGGGCGCGGGTCAGCCCCAGCATTTT. Translated: CASSPGTGGAGQPQHF.